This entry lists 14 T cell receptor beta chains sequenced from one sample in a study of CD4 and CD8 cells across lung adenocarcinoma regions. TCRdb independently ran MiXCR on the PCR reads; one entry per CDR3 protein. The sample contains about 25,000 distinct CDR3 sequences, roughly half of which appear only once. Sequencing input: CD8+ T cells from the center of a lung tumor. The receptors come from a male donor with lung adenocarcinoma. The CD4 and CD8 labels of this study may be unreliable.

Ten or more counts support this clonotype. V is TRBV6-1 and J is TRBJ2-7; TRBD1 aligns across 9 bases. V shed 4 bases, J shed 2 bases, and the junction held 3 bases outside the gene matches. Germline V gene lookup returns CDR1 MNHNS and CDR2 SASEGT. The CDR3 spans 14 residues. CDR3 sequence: CASSGTGATYEQYF. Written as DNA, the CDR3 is TGTGCCAGCAGTGGGACAGGGGCGACCTACGAGCAGTACTTC.

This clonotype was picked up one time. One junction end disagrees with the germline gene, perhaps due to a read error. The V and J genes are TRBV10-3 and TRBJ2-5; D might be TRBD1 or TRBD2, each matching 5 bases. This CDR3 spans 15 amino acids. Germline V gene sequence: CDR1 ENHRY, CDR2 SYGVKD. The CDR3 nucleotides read TGTGCCGGGGGAGAAGGGGCCGGTGACAAAGATACGCAGTATTTC. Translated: CAGGEGAGDKDTQYF.

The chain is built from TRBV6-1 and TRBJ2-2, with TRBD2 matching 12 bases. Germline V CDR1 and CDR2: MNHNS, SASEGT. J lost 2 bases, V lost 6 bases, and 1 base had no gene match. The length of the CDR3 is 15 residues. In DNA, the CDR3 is TGTGCCAGCAGCGGACTAGCGGGAAACACCGGGGAGCTGTTTTTT. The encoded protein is CASSGLAGNTGELFF.

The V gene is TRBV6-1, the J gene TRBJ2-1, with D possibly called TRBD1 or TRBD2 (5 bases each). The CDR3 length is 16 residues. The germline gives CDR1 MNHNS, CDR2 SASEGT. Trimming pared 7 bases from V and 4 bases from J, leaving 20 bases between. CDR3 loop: CASTPTETGGYNEQFF. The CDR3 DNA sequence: TGTGCCAGCACTCCCACAGAAACTGGGGGTTACAATGAGCAGTTCTTC.

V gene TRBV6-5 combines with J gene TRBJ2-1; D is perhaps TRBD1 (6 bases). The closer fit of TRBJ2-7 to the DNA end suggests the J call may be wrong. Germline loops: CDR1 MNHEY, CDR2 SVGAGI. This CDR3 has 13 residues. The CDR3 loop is CASSYTGTYEQYF. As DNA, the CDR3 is TGTGCCAGCAGTTATACAGGGACCTACGAGCAGTACTTC.

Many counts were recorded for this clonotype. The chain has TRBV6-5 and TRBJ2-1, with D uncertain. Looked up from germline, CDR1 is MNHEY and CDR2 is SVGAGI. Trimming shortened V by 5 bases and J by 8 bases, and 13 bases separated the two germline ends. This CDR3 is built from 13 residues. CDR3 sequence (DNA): TGTGCCAGCAGTCCTGCCCCCGAGTATGAGCAGTTCTTC. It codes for CASSPAPEYEQFF.

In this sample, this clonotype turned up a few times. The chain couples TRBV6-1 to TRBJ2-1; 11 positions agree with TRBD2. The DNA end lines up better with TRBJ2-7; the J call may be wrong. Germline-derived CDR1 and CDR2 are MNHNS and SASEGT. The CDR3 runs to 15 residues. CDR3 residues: CASSEGLAAYYEQYF. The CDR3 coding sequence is TGTGCCAGCAGTGAGGGACTAGCGGCCTACTACGAGCAGTACTTC.

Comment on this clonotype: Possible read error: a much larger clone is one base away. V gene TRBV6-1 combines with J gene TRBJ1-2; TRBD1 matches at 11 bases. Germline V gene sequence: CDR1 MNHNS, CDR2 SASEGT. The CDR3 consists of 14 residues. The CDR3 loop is CVSSWTGGSRGYTF. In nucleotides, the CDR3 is TGTGTCAGCAGCTGGACAGGGGGCAGTAGGGGCTACACCTTC.

CDR3 residues: CASRDSEFYF. Written as DNA, the CDR3 is TGCGCCAGCAGGGACTCGGAGTTTTACTTC. This rearrangement joins TRBV10-1 to TRBJ2-4, with D possibly being TRBD2 (5 bases). This CDR3 is built from 10 residues. CDR1 is WNHNN and CDR2 is SYGVQD in the germline V gene (reference sequence). Deletions cut 6 bases from V and 16 bases from J, with 13 bases between.

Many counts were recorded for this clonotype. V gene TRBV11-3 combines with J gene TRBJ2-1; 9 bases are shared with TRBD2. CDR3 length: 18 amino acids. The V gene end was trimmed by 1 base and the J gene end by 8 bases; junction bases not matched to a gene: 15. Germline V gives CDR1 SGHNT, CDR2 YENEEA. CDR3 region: CASSLGPLGLAPGDEQFF. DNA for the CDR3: TGTGCCAGCAGCTTAGGGCCCCTTGGACTAGCGCCTGGGGATGAGCAGTTCTTC. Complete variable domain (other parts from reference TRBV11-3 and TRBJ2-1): EAGVVQSPRYKIIEKKQPVAFWCNPISGHNTLYWYLQNLGQGPELLIRYENEEAVDDSQLPKDRFSAERLKGVDSTLKIQPAELGDSAVYLCASSLGPLGLAPGDEQFFGPGTRLTVL.

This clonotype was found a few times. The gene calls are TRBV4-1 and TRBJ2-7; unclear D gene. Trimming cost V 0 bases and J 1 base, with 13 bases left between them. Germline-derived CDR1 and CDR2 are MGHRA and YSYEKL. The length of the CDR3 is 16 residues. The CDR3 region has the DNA TGCGCCAGCAGCCAAGATAGACTTAACCCTTCCTACGAGCAGTACTTC. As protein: CASSQDRLNPSYEQYF.

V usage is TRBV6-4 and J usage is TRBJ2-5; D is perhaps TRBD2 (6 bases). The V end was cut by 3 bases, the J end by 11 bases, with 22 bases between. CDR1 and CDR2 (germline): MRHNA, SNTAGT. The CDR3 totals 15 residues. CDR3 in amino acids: CASSDSALAVWEQYF. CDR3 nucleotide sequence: TGTGCCAGCAGTGATTCGGCACTAGCTGTTTGGGAGCAGTACTTC.

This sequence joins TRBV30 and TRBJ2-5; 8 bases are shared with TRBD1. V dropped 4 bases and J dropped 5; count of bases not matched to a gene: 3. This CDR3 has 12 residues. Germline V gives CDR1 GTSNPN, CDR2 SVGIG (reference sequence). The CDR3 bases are TGTGCCTGGACCACAGGGGGGGAGACCCAGTACTTC. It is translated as CAWTTGGETQYF. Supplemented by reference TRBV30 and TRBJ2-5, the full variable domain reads SQTIHQWPATLVQPVGSPLSLECTVEGTSNPNLYWYRQAAGRGLQLLFYSVGIGQISSEVPQNLSASRPQDRQFILSSKKLLLSDSGFYLCAWTTGGETQYFGPGTRLLVL.

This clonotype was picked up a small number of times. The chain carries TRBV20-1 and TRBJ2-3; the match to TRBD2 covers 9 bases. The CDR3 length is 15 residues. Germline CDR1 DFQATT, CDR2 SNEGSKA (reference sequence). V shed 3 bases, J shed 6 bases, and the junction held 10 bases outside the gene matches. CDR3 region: CSARKIAGVGDTQYF. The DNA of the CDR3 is TGCAGTGCTAGGAAAATAGCGGGAGTTGGGGATACGCAGTATTTT.